The 20 T cell receptor beta chains listed next were all sequenced from one sample in a study of T cells in Graves' hyperthyroidism and ophthalmopathy. Authors of the study amplified TCR beta CDR3 regions from RNA transcripts. The HTBI primer set was used in a first-round RT-PCR of the TCR CDR3. TCRdb ran MiXCR on the multiplex PCR reads and lists one entry per CDR3 protein. The sample holds hundreds of thousands of distinct CDR3 sequences; around 15% are singletons and the top ten take 10% to 13%. Material: blood. These receptor sequences come from a woman in her late teens or twenties with Graves' hyperthyroidism.

This clonotype occurred a few times. J is TRBJ2-2 and V is TRBV10-3; D is possibly TRBD1 (5 bases). CDR1 is ENHRY and CDR2 is SYGVKD in the germline V gene. The CDR3 contains 14 residues. The ends were cut back, 2 bases at V and 5 bases at J, with 9 bases in the middle. Here the CDR3 DNA reads TGTGCCATCAGTGAGCAGGGCCGGACCGGGGAGCTGTTTTTT. Its translation: CAISEQGRTGELFF.

This clonotype has more than one count but fewer than ten. V usage is TRBV2 and J usage is TRBJ2-7, with no clear D. This CDR3 contains 12 residues. From germline, CDR1 is SNHLY and CDR2 FYNNEI. Trimming took 6 bases from V and 4 from J, leaving 10 bases between them. The CDR3 loop reads CASRVRSYEQYF. The CDR3 DNA reads TGTGCCAGCAGGGTTAGGAGTTACGAGCAGTACTTC.

The rearrangement links TRBV19 to TRBJ2-1; 9 nucleotides align to TRBD2. Trimming took 0 bases from V and 1 from J; bases not matched to a gene: 10. The length of the CDR3 is 19 residues. Germline V lookup: CDR1 LNHDA, CDR2 SQIVND (reference sequence). CDR3 protein: CASSIDPPSGRFSYNEQFF. The CDR3 region has the DNA TGTGCCAGTAGTATAGACCCACCAAGCGGGAGGTTTTCCTACAATGAGCAGTTCTTC.

This clonotype was seen ten or more times. V gene TRBV7-8 combines with J gene TRBJ2-3; 8 bases fit TRBD2. Germline trimming cut 2 bases from V and 4 bases from J; bases unmatched to any gene: 8. The CDR3 covers 16 residues. The germline gives CDR1 SGHVS, CDR2 FQNEAQ. DNA of the CDR3: TGTGCCAGCAGCTTAATCCCGGGACTAGACCCAGATACGCAGTATTTT. It translates to CASSLIPGLDPDTQYF.

The chain couples TRBV9 to TRBJ2-1; TRBD2 aligns across 9 bases. The CDR3 covers 20 residues. CDR1 is SGDLS and CDR2 is YYNGEE in the germline V gene. The V segment lost 4 bases and the J segment 0 bases; nucleotides outside the gene matches: 17. DNA of the CDR3: TGTGCCAGCAGCCCTCCGCGGGTAGCGGGAGTACATGGCTCCTACAATGAGCAGTTCTTC. Translating it yields CASSPPRVAGVHGSYNEQFF.

A few counts support this clonotype. Possible read error: a much larger clone is one base away. J is TRBJ2-1 and V is TRBV18; D assignment may be TRBD1 or TRBD2 (5 bases each). CDR1 is KGHSH, CDR2 LQKENI, per germline. This CDR3 comprises 13 residues. The CDR3 is CTSSSGHYNEQFF. CDR3 DNA sequence: TGTACCAGCTCATCGGGGCACTACAATGAGCAGTTCTTC.

Many counts were recorded for this clonotype. The chain carries TRBV19 and TRBJ2-1, with D unclear. The CDR3 is made up of 13 amino acids. V was shortened by 10 bases and J by 0 bases, with 10 bases between the two germline ends. Looked up from germline, CDR1 is LNHDA and CDR2 is SQIVND (reference sequence). The CDR3 bases are TGTGCCACCCTAGAGAGCTCCTACAATGAGCAGTTCTTC. Translated: CATLESSYNEQFF.

The J gene is TRBJ1-6, the V gene TRBV30; 9 nucleotides agree with TRBD1. Germline CDR1 GTSNPN, CDR2 SVGIG (reference sequence). The ends lost 7 bases at V and 10 bases at J; junction bases unmatched: 8. CDR3 length: 13 residues. This CDR3 is CALPGQGGSPLHF. The CDR3 nucleotides read TGTGCCTTACCGGGACAGGGAGGATCACCCCTCCACTTT.

This clonotype was counted ten times or more. The V gene is TRBV20-1, the J gene TRBJ2-7; TRBD2 aligns across 10 bases. The CDR3 loop spans 14 amino acids. From germline, CDR1 is DFQATT and CDR2 SNEGSKA (reference sequence). Trimming cost V 6 bases and J 4 bases; bases outside gene matches: 9. The CDR3 here is CSAPPLAGAYEQYF. The CDR3 DNA is TGCAGTGCCCCCCCGCTAGCGGGAGCTTACGAGCAGTACTTC.

This clonotype was counted a few times. The rearrangement joins TRBV24-1 to TRBJ2-1; 7 bases fit TRBD1. The length of the CDR3 is 16 residues. The germline gives CDR1 KGHDR, CDR2 SFDVKD. V shed 3 bases, J shed 0 bases, and the junction held 4 bases outside the gene matches. As DNA, the CDR3 is TGTGCCACCAGTGATCCACAGGGGAGCTCCTACAATGAGCAGTTCTTC. Residues: CATSDPQGSSYNEQFF.

This clonotype was picked up many times. This sequence joins TRBV7-8 and TRBJ1-1, with D unresolved. V was clipped by 1 base and J by 0 bases, with 6 bases between them. The germline gives CDR1 SGHVS, CDR2 FQNEAQ. The CDR3 loop spans 14 amino acids. The CDR3 here is CASSLEMVNTEAFF. As DNA, the CDR3 is TGTGCCAGCAGCTTAGAAATGGTGAACACTGAAGCTTTCTTT.

This rearrangement joins TRBV12-3 or TRBV12-4 to TRBJ1-1, with D tentatively TRBD1 (5 bases). The CDR3 totals 17 residues. V lost 4 bases and J 0 bases, leaving 18 bases between the germline ends. CDR3 sequence: CASSSVRDVGMNTEAFF. The CDR3 nucleotides read TGTGCCAGCAGTTCTGTCAGGGATGTAGGAATGAACACTGAAGCTTTCTTT.

The sample holds many counts of this clonotype. The chain joins TRBV25-1 to TRBJ2-7; the D is unclear. Trimming stripped 6 bases from V and 7 bases from J, with 16 bases between. Germline V gene data show CDR1 as MGHDK and CDR2 as SYGVNS. CDR3 length: 13 residues. The CDR3 sequence is CASSQTSQLEQYF. The CDR3 nucleotides read TGTGCCAGCAGCCAGACCTCCCAGTTGGAGCAGTACTTC.

This clonotype was seen at least ten times. The chain combines TRBV4-3 with TRBJ1-3; 7 nucleotides agree with TRBD1. Germline V gene data show CDR1 as LGHNA and CDR2 as YSLEER. V was clipped by 4 bases and J by 4 bases; unmatched bases: 7. The length of the CDR3 is 15 residues. The DNA for the CDR3 is TGCGCCAGCAGCCCAGTGACAGGGTCAGGAAACACCATATATTTT. It yields the protein CASSPVTGSGNTIYF.

This clonotype was found a few times. The CDR3 coding sequence is TGTGCCAGCAGCCCCTCGACTAGCGGTTCCTACAATGAGCAGTTCTTC. Its translation is CASSPSTSGSYNEQFF. The rearrangement uses TRBV11-2 and TRBJ2-1; 9 bases fit TRBD2. Losses at the gene ends were 5 bases for V and 1 base for J; bases not matched to a gene: 6. The CDR3 loop spans 16 amino acids. The germline gives CDR1 SGHAT, CDR2 FQNNGV. The complete variable domain, with remaining parts taken from reference TRBV11-2 and TRBJ2-1, reads EAGVAQSPRYKIIEKRQSVAFWCNPISGHATLYWYQQILGQGPKLLIQFQNNGVVDDSQLPKDRFSAERLKGVDSTLKIQPAKLEDSAVYLCASSPSTSGSYNEQFFGPGTRLTVL.

The rearrangement uses TRBV15 and TRBJ2-7; no reliable D call. Germline loops: CDR1 LNHNV, CDR2 YYDKDF (reference sequence). The CDR3 is made up of 14 amino acids. Trimming removed 1 base at V and 2 bases at J, with 9 bases between. CDR3 amino acids: CATSRGAGPYEQYF. DNA for the CDR3: TGTGCCACCAGCAGAGGGGCAGGCCCCTACGAGCAGTACTTC.

J is TRBJ2-5 and V is TRBV18; tentatively, D is TRBD2 (5 bases). Trimming took off 3 bases at V and 5 bases at J, with 10 bases between the two ends. The CDR3 totals 13 residues. Germline values: CDR1 KGHSH, CDR2 LQKENI. For the CDR3, the DNA is TGTGCCAGCTCACCTAATACGGGGGAGACCCAGTACTTC. Protein sequence: CASSPNTGETQYF.

This clonotype was seen repeatedly, ten times or more. J is TRBJ1-6 and V is TRBV30, with TRBD1 as a possible D gene (5 bases). V was pared by 1 base and J by 3 bases, with 7 bases between. CDR3 length equals 14 residues. Per germline, CDR1 GTSNPN and CDR2 SVGIG (reference sequence). The CDR3 DNA reads TGTGCCTGGAGTGCGGGGCACTATAATTCACCCCTCCACTTT. Residues: CAWSAGHYNSPLHF.

The rearrangement joins TRBV19 to TRBJ2-3; D not certain. CDR1 and CDR2 from the germline V gene are LNHDA and SQIVND (reference sequence). Trimming left V 5 bases short and J 0 bases short, with 15 bases between. The CDR3 consists of 16 residues. The DNA for the CDR3 is TGTGCCAGTAGTCGTCGTGCAGTTTCTAGCACAGATACGCAGTATTTT. Its protein is CASSRRAVSSTDTQYF.

This clonotype was seen ten or more times. V usage is TRBV30 and J usage is TRBJ1-5, with 8 bases that match TRBD1. CDR1 and CDR2 (germline): GTSNPN, SVGIG (reference sequence). The CDR3 totals 14 residues. Trimming removed 1 base from V and 5 bases from J; junction bases left unmatched: 4. The chain's CDR3 is CAWSATGGHQPQHF. The DNA for the CDR3 is TGTGCCTGGAGTGCTACAGGGGGGCATCAGCCCCAGCATTTT.